Below are 25 T cell receptor beta chains sequenced from a single sample in a study of breast tumors, draining lymph nodes, adjacent tissues. The lymph nodes were axillary draining lymph nodes from breast cancer patients. TCRdb processed the multiplex PCR reads anew with MiXCR; each CDR3 protein has one entry. Of approximately 130,000 distinct CDR3 sequences in the sample, about 20% were seen once. Sequencing was done on a sample of axillary lymph node tissue. All receptors come from a female donor with breast cancer. Some clones in this sample may be carry-over from other donors' samples.

This clonotype was seen a handful of times. The J gene is TRBJ1-6, the V gene TRBV6-5; TRBD1 matches 8 bases. The CDR3 has 17 residues. V was clipped by 6 bases and J by 0 bases; unmatched bases: 7. Germline loops: CDR1 MNHEY, CDR2 SVGAGI. Here the CDR3 DNA reads TGTGCCAGCAGGAAGACAGGGGCGGACTCCTATAATTCACCCCTCCACTTT. This gives the protein CASRKTGADSYNSPLHF.

The chain has TRBV28 and TRBJ1-3; 9 bases align to TRBD1. This CDR3 comprises 15 residues. Germline values: CDR1 MDHEN, CDR2 SYDVKM. Trimming at V came to 5 bases and at J to 8 bases, leaving 10 bases not matched to a gene. The CDR3 loop is CASSSLQGARYTIYF. The CDR3 bases are TGTGCCAGCAGTAGCTTACAGGGGGCGAGATACACCATATATTTT.

Ten or more counts support this clonotype. The rearrangement joins TRBV7-8 to TRBJ2-7; TRBD1 is a possible D gene (7 bases). CDR1 is SGHVS, CDR2 FQNEAQ, per germline. The CDR3 consists of 15 residues. The V gene lost 5 bases and the J gene lost 3 bases, with 17 bases spanning the gap. CDR3 loop: CASSGGTADSYEQYF. For the CDR3, the DNA is TGTGCCAGCAGCGGGGGGACAGCTGATAGCTACGAGCAGTACTTC.

This clonotype was counted many times. V usage is TRBV11-2 and J usage is TRBJ2-7, with D possibly being TRBD1 (6 bases). This CDR3 contains 15 residues. Germline assignment: CDR1 SGHAT and CDR2 FQNNGV. V was shortened by 5 bases and J by 0 bases, with 14 bases between the two germline ends. The CDR3 region has the DNA TGTGCCAGCAGCGGATACAGGGCGGCCTCCTACGAGCAGTACTTC. It encodes CASSGYRAASYEQYF.

V and J are TRBV18 and TRBJ2-1, with 7 bases matching TRBD2. CDR1 KGHSH and CDR2 LQKENI come from the germline V gene. This CDR3 has 14 residues. The V gene end was trimmed by 3 bases and the J gene end by 8 bases; junction bases not matched to a gene: 7. In nucleotides, the CDR3 is TGTGCCAGCTCACCCCCGACTAGCCGCGATGAGCAGTTCTTC. Translation: CASSPPTSRDEQFF.

Ten or more counts support this clonotype. The V call is TRBV20-1, the J call TRBJ2-7; 8 bases are shared with TRBD2. This CDR3 is 14 amino acids long. Germline loops: CDR1 DFQATT, CDR2 SNEGSKA (reference sequence). V was clipped by 2 bases and J by 4 bases; unmatched bases: 7. The CDR3 is CSARIPGGPYEQYF. Written as DNA, the CDR3 is TGCAGTGCTAGAATCCCGGGAGGGCCATACGAGCAGTACTTC.

The chain uses TRBV6-5 and TRBJ1-1, with 8 nucleotides matching TRBD1. This CDR3 is 17 amino acids long. J lost 0 bases, V lost 4 bases, and 10 bases had no gene match. From germline, CDR1 is MNHEY and CDR2 SVGAGI. CDR3 protein: CASSLRWTGPMNTEAFF. CDR3 coding DNA: TGTGCCAGCAGTTTAAGATGGACAGGGCCCATGAACACTGAAGCTTTCTTT.

At least ten counts were recorded for this clonotype. This chain connects TRBV7-3 to TRBJ2-2; D gene unclear. This CDR3 comprises 14 residues. Deletions cut 2 bases from V and 3 bases from J, with 7 bases between. Per germline, CDR1 SGHTA and CDR2 FQGTGA. CDR3 residues: CASSLWSYTGELFF. CDR3 coding DNA: TGTGCCAGCAGCTTATGGTCCTACACCGGGGAGCTGTTTTTT.

Ten or more counts support this clonotype. The chain recombines TRBV29-1 with TRBJ2-5; possible D gene TRBD2, 5 bases. With 7 bases removed from V and 5 bases from J, the gap between germline ends came to 14 bases. CDR1 SQVTM and CDR2 ANQGSEA come from the germline V gene. The CDR3 covers 12 residues. This CDR3 is CSGIVLGETQYF. The CDR3 region has the DNA TGCAGCGGAATCGTACTAGGCGAGACCCAGTACTTC.

This clonotype has at least ten counts. The chain has TRBV28 and TRBJ1-2, with TRBD1 as a possible D gene (6 bases). Between the trimmed V and J ends, which lost 3 bases and 3 bases, there was a span of 14 bases. The CDR3 has 15 amino acids. The germline V gene encodes CDR1 MDHEN and CDR2 SYDVKM. The chain's CDR3 is CASSFMRGGHYGYTF. CDR3 nucleotides: TGTGCCAGCAGTTTTATGCGGGGGGGCCACTATGGCTACACCTTC.

A remark on this clonotype: This may be a read error, as it is one base from a much larger clone. This chain links TRBV9 with TRBJ2-7; D is perhaps TRBD1 (7 bases). Germline CDR1 reads SGDLS; CDR2 reads YYNGEE. Trimming pared 3 bases from V and 2 bases from J, leaving 18 bases between. CDR3 length: 16 residues. The CDR3 loop is CASSGGDSPHAYEQYF. CDR3 DNA sequence: TGTGCCAGCAGCGGGGGGGACAGCCCACACGCCTACGAGCAGTACTTC.

This rearrangement joins TRBV5-1 to TRBJ1-1, with D possibly being TRBD1 (5 bases). The CDR3 runs to 15 residues. Trimming cost V 5 bases and J 0 bases, with 14 bases left between them. Germline V gene data show CDR1 as SGHRS and CDR2 as YFSETQ. CDR3 region: CASRDGQLLNTEAFF. CDR3 in DNA: TGCGCCAGCAGAGATGGACAACTCCTGAACACTGAAGCTTTCTTT.

Ten or more counts support this clonotype. The rearrangement links TRBV5-1 to TRBJ2-6, with D perhaps TRBD2 (6 bases). This CDR3 has 16 amino acids. Trimming took off 4 bases at V and 0 bases at J, with 11 bases between the two ends. The germline gives CDR1 SGHRS, CDR2 YFSETQ. CDR3 coding DNA: TGCGCCAGCAGCACGGGGACTTCCTCTGGGGCCAACGTCCTGACTTTC. Protein: CASSTGTSSGANVLTF.

About this clonotype: With a much larger clone just one base away, this may be a read error. This CDR3 is CASGEWLAGDTGELFF. The CDR3 region has the DNA TGTGCCAGCGGTGAATGGTTAGCGGGAGACACCGGGGAGCTGTTTTTT. This chain connects TRBV2 to TRBJ2-2, with 9 bases that match TRBD2. The germline CDR1 and CDR2 sequences are SNHLY and FYNNEI. This CDR3 spans 16 amino acids. Full variable domain (outside the CDR3, taken from reference TRBV2 and TRBJ2-2): EPEVTQTPSHQVTQMGQEVILRCVPISNHLYFYWYRQILGQKVEFLVSFYNNEISEKSEIFDDQFSVERPDGSNFTLKIRSTKLEDSAMYFCASGEWLAGDTGELFFGEGSRLTVL.

Points on this clonotype: A read error may be the cause here, since a much bigger clone is one base away. CDR3 residues: CASSKHGTLKTYEQYF. DNA of the CDR3: TGTGCCAGCAGCAAACATGGGACACTCAAAACCTACGAGCAGTACTTC. The chain has TRBV11-2 and TRBJ2-7, with D possibly matching TRBD1 (6 bases). The CDR3 is 16 residues long. Between the trimmed V and J ends, which lost 5 bases and 2 bases, there was a span of 19 bases. Germline CDR1 and CDR2: SGHAT and FQNNGV.

Comments on this clonotype: The junction does not match germline at one end; this may be a read error. V and J are TRBV19 and TRBJ2-5; 11 bases match TRBD2. The germline gives CDR1 LNHDA, CDR2 SQIVND (reference sequence). The CDR3 consists of 14 residues. The chain's CDR3 is CASRLAGNIETRYF. For the CDR3, the DNA is TGTGCCAGTCGACTAGCGGGAAATATAGAGACCCGGTACTTC.

This clonotype was observed many times. The rearrangement joins TRBV9 to TRBJ1-6, with 9 bases aligning to TRBD1. V shed 3 bases, J shed 4 bases, and the junction held 5 bases outside the gene matches. From germline, CDR1 is SGDLS and CDR2 YYNGEE. The CDR3 loop spans 16 amino acids. CDR3 DNA: TGTGCCAGCAGCGGACCCGGGACAGGGTATAATTCACCCCTCCACTTT. This encodes CASSGPGTGYNSPLHF.

The table lists this clonotype with many counts. The rearrangement links TRBV2 to TRBJ2-1; TRBD2 might be the D (5 bases). Trimming removed 7 bases at V and 2 bases at J, with 12 bases between. Per germline, CDR1 SNHLY and CDR2 FYNNEI. There are 14 residues in the CDR3. The CDR3 loop is CASTGENTYNEQFF. CDR3 DNA sequence: TGTGCCAGCACTGGGGAGAACACCTACAATGAGCAGTTCTTC.

In regard to this clonotype: A much larger clone lies one base from this, so it may be a read error. This chain joins TRBV18 and TRBJ2-7; TRBD1 aligns across 7 bases. Germline CDR1 and CDR2: KGHSH and LQKENI. The CDR3 runs to 15 residues. CDR3 residues: CASSPRTGVIYGQYF. CDR3 in DNA: TGTGCCAGCTCACCCAGGACAGGCGTCATTTACGGGCAGTACTTC.

This clonotype was seen ten or more times. The V call is TRBV6-1, the J call TRBJ2-7, with D possibly matching TRBD1 (6 bases). Germline lookup yields CDR1 MNHNS and CDR2 SASEGT. This CDR3 contains 14 residues. Deletions cut 5 bases from V and 5 bases from J, with 16 bases between. The CDR3 DNA reads as TGTGCCAGCAGTCTAGACAGCAGGGGCGACGAGCAGTACTTC. Encoded protein: CASSLDSRGDEQYF.

Ten or more counts support this clonotype. The V call is TRBV29-1, the J call TRBJ2-5; 8 positions agree with TRBD1. CDR3 length: 14 residues. CDR1 and CDR2 (germline): SQVTM, ANQGSEA. Losses at the gene ends were 6 bases for V and 1 base for J; bases not matched to a gene: 7. Here the CDR3 reads CSVVPTGGQETQYF. CDR3 DNA sequence: TGCAGCGTCGTGCCCACAGGGGGCCAAGAGACCCAGTACTTC.

This clonotype has ten or more counts. The V and J genes are TRBV5-1 and TRBJ2-3, with TRBD2 identical over 10 bases. The germline V gene encodes CDR1 SGHRS and CDR2 YFSETQ. J gave up 6 bases and V 4 bases, and 5 bases lay outside the gene matches. CDR3 length: 14 amino acids. The CDR3 region has the DNA TGCGCCAGCAGCCACGGACTAGCGGCTGATACGCAGTATTTT. This encodes CASSHGLAADTQYF.

The sample holds many counts of this clonotype. The chain links TRBV20-1 to TRBJ2-7; a possible D gene is TRBD2 (5 bases). The germline CDR1 and CDR2 sequences are DFQATT and SNEGSKA (reference sequence). The CDR3 has 16 residues. Trimming took off 0 bases at V and 1 base at J, with 16 bases between the two ends. The CDR3, as DNA: TGCAGTGCTAGAGATCCCCAGCGGACCATATCCTACGAGCAGTACTTC. It codes for CSARDPQRTISYEQYF.

This clonotype showed up many times. This sequence joins TRBV20-1 and TRBJ2-1; TRBD2 matches at 12 bases. The J segment lost 9 bases and the V segment lost 0 bases, leaving 18 bases of the junction unmatched. CDR1 is DFQATT and CDR2 is SNEGSKA in the germline V gene (reference sequence). The CDR3 is 19 amino acids. The CDR3 sequence is CSARDSFLTSGSGRGEQFF. The CDR3 DNA sequence: TGCAGTGCTAGAGACTCTTTCTTGACTAGCGGGAGTGGCCGTGGTGAGCAGTTCTTC.

As for this clonotype: This may be a read error: a much more frequent sequence differs by one nucleotide. This chain uses TRBV28 with TRBJ1-2, with D hard to call. Germline values: CDR1 MDHEN, CDR2 SYDVKM. Between the trimmed V and J ends, which lost 4 bases and 8 bases, there was a span of 14 bases. The CDR3 length is 13 residues. The CDR3 here is CASSSNGELGYTF. CDR3 DNA: TGTGCCAGCAGTTCGAACGGGGAGTTAGGCTACACCTTC.